This is a list of T cell receptor beta chains from one sample in a study of cytomegalovirus exposure and HLA in healthy donors. Produced via immunoSEQ multiplex PCR; TCRdb's table is partial and in-frame only. Among roughly 160,000 clones listed, 85% were seen once. Sample: PBMCs. These receptors were obtained from a boy between 2 and 10 years old in good health and CMV-seronegative. Both conserved end residues are part of each CDR3. Each record gives: V gene, D gene, clone size, J gene, CDR3 protein, CDR3 DNA. A D gene is named only where the DNA matches it firmly. Only part of the rows carry a size: once, few, many, or a class if the clone is expanded.

TRBV7-3	-	-	TRBJ2-3	CASSLIGGGTDTQYF	TGTGCCAGCAGCTTAATAGGAGGGGGCACAGATACGCAGTATTTT
TRBV4-1	-	once	TRBJ1-2	CASSQQGFGYTF	TGCGCCAGCAGCCAACAGGGTTTCGGCTACACCTTC
TRBV28	-	-	TRBJ2-7	CASSFERRGPYEQYF	TGTGCCAGCAGTTTCGAGCGGAGGGGCCCCTACGAGCAGTACTTC
TRBV7-9	-	-	TRBJ2-3	CASSPPRSSDTQYF	TGTGCCAGCAGTCCGCCCCGGAGTTCAGATACGCAGTATTTT
TRBV9	-	-	TRBJ1-6	CASSVEPLRGAPLHF	TGTGCCAGCAGCGTAGAACCGTTGAGAGGAGCACCCCTCCACTTT
TRBV5-6	-	-	TRBJ2-5	CASSLGSGLGQYF	TGTGCCAGCAGCTTGGGTTCAGGTTTGGGCCAGTACTTC
TRBV10-2	-	-	TRBJ2-2	CASRLSGELFF	TGCGCCAGCAGACTCTCCGGGGAGCTGTTTTTT
TRBV2	TRBD1	-	TRBJ1-6	CASSEGTQGNSPLHF	TGTGCCAGCAGTGAGGGTACACAGGGGAATTCACCCCTCCACTTT
TRBV28	-	-	TRBJ1-1	CASSHSLTGFF	TGTGCCAGCAGTCACTCTCTAACCGGTTTCTTT
TRBV7-8	-	few	TRBJ2-3	CASSLAADTQYF	TGTGCCAGCAGCCTCGCGGCAGATACGCAGTATTTT
TRBV9	TRBD1	few	TRBJ1-2	CASSVGSVGTGSNYGYTF	TGTGCCAGCAGCGTAGGATCAGTGGGGACAGGCTCTAACTATGGCTACACCTTC
TRBV6-6	TRBD1	-	TRBJ2-5	CASRTGARPETQYF	TGTGCCAGCAGAACAGGGGCTCGGCCAGAGACCCAGTACTTC
TRBV5-1	TRBD2	few	TRBJ2-3	CASRALAGADTQYF	TGCGCCAGCAGAGCACTAGCGGGGGCAGATACGCAGTATTTT
TRBV9	TRBD1	-	TRBJ1-3	CASSGTGGSGNTIYF	TGTGCCAGCAGCGGAACAGGGGGCTCTGGAAACACCATATATTTT
TRBV11-1	TRBD2	-	TRBJ2-1	CASSAPGTSGRGEQFF	TGTGCCAGCAGCGCACCCGGGACTAGCGGGAGAGGTGAGCAGTTCTTC
TRBV10-3	TRBD1	few	TRBJ1-1	CAIRGQGHTEAFF	TGTGCCATCAGGGGACAGGGGCACACTGAAGCTTTCTTT
TRBV28	TRBD1	-	TRBJ2-7	CASSPPTGGYEQYF	TGTGCCAGCAGTCCCCCGACAGGGGGCTACGAGCAGTACTTC
TRBV6-4	TRBD1	-	TRBJ2-3	CASSERTGVDTQYF	TGTGCCAGCAGTGAAAGGACAGGAGTAGATACGCAGTATTTT
TRBV21-1	-	-	TRBJ2-7	CASSNSTYRYEQYF	TGTGCCAGCAGCAATAGTACCTACCGCTACGAGCAGTACTTC
TRBV18	TRBD1	-	TRBJ1-6	CASSPVTGDNSPLHF	TGTGCCAGCTCACCAGTGACAGGGGACAATTCACCCCTCCACTTT
TRBV5-4	-	-	TRBJ2-5	CASSLGREVPETQYF	TGTGCCAGCAGCTTGGGCAGGGAGGTACCAGAGACCCAGTACTTC
TRBV28	-	-	TRBJ1-5	CASSGGGQPQHF	TGTGCCAGCAGTGGGGGGGGTCAGCCCCAGCATTTT
TRBV28	-	-	TRBJ2-1	CASSSRDLEQFF	TGTGCCAGCAGCTCTAGGGACTTGGAGCAGTTCTTC
TRBV14	-	-	TRBJ2-2	CASSPHRATGELFF	TGTGCCAGCAGCCCCCACAGAGCCACCGGGGAGCTGTTTTTT
TRBV19	-	-	TRBJ2-1	CATLGQGLREFPFEQFF	TGTGCCACTTTAGGGCAGGGGCTAAGGGAATTCCCCTTTGAGCAGTTCTTC
TRBV2	-	-	TRBJ1-2	CASIGGYGYTF	TGTGCCAGCATCGGCGGATATGGCTACACCTTC
TRBV19	-	-	TRBJ2-3	CASSIAIGGADTQYF	TGTGCCAGTAGTATAGCCATAGGGGGGGCAGATACGCAGTATTTT
TRBV27	-	-	TRBJ2-2	CASSLSGGITGELFF	TGTGCCAGCAGTTTATCTGGCGGGATCACCGGGGAGCTGTTTTTT
TRBV27	-	-	TRBJ2-3	CASSLRATDTQYF	TGTGCCAGCAGTTTGCGGGCTACAGATACGCAGTATTTT
TRBV19	-	-	TRBJ2-7	CASSDRPYEQYF	TGTGCCAGTAGTGACAGGCCCTACGAGCAGTACTTC
TRBV6-1	-	-	TRBJ1-2	CASRRQGTDGYTF	TGTGCCAGCAGGAGGCAGGGGACGGATGGCTACACCTTC
TRBV18	-	-	TRBJ1-1	CASSHDRGTEAFF	TGTGCCAGCTCCCACGACCGGGGCACTGAAGCTTTCTTT
TRBV19	TRBD2	-	TRBJ2-6	CASSIDSSGRRSSGANVLTF	TGTGCCAGTAGTATCGACTCTAGCGGGAGACGTTCCTCTGGGGCCAACGTCCTGACTTTC
TRBV5-4	-	-	TRBJ1-1	CASSLADTEAFF	TGTGCCAGCAGCTTGGCGGACACTGAAGCTTTCTTT
TRBV7-9	-	few	TRBJ2-6	CASSLVGGVRGANVLTF	TGTGCCAGCAGCTTAGTCGGAGGGGTACGTGGGGCCAACGTCCTGACTTTC
TRBV6-1	TRBD1	-	TRBJ1-1	CASSETGSTEAFF	TGTGCCAGCAGTGAGACAGGGAGCACTGAAGCTTTCTTT
TRBV7-9	-	-	TRBJ1-1	CASSLGSYYAEAFF	TGTGCCAGCAGCCTCGGGTCTTATTACGCTGAAGCTTTCTTT
TRBV7-2	-	-	TRBJ1-1	CASSLIRVNTEAFF	TGTGCCAGCAGCTTAATCAGGGTGAACACTGAAGCTTTCTTT
TRBV28	TRBD2	-	TRBJ2-1	CASSLTLAGYNEQFF	TGTGCCAGCAGTTTAACACTAGCGGGATACAATGAGCAGTTCTTC
TRBV28	TRBD1	-	TRBJ2-2	CASNGDRNTGELFF	TGTGCCAGCAACGGGGACAGGAACACCGGGGAGCTGTTTTTT
TRBV9	TRBD2	-	TRBJ2-3	CASSTRTSGGATDTQYF	TGTGCCAGCAGCACCAGGACTAGCGGGGGGGCGACAGATACGCAGTATTTT
TRBV7-9	TRBD1	once	TRBJ1-1	CASSLAGQGARTEAFF	TGTGCCAGCAGCTTAGCCGGACAGGGGGCGAGGACTGAAGCTTTCTTT
TRBV12-5	TRBD1	-	TRBJ2-3	CASGLVPDRGVTDTQYF	TGTGCTAGTGGTTTGGTACCCGACAGGGGTGTAACAGATACGCAGTATTTT
TRBV4-2	-	-	TRBJ1-5	CASSQVTPGLNDQPQHF	TGTGCCAGCAGCCAAGTTACTCCGGGACTAAACGATCAGCCCCAGCATTTT
TRBV6-5	TRBD1	-	TRBJ2-1	CASSYPGTENYNEQFF	TGTGCCAGCAGTTACCCCGGGACAGAGAACTACAATGAGCAGTTCTTC
TRBV6-5	-	few	TRBJ2-7	CASSYSSFGSASEQYF	TGTGCCAGCAGTTACTCGAGTTTCGGGAGCGCCAGCGAGCAGTACTTC
TRBV7-2	TRBD2	-	TRBJ2-1	CASGTSGKNEQFF	TGTGCCAGCGGGACTAGCGGAAAAAATGAGCAGTTCTTC
TRBV19	-	-	TRBJ2-7	CASSIRLGSYEQYF	TGTGCCAGTAGTATCCGGCTAGGATCCTACGAGCAGTACTTC
TRBV10-1	TRBD1	-	TRBJ1-3	CASSGTDSGNTIYF	TGCGCCAGCTCCGGGACAGACTCTGGAAACACCATATATTTT
TRBV28	-	-	TRBJ1-5	CATLTGTDYYQPQHF	TGTGCCACTCTAACCGGGACGGACTACTATCAGCCCCAGCATTTT
TRBV9	-	-	TRBJ1-4	CASSPGVGTSNEKLFF	TGTGCCAGCAGCCCCGGGGTCGGGACTTCTAATGAAAAACTGTTTTTT
TRBV9	TRBD2	once	TRBJ2-5	CASSVVPGGDQETQYF	TGTGCCAGCAGCGTAGTTCCCGGGGGGGACCAAGAGACCCAGTACTTC
TRBV2	TRBD1	-	TRBJ2-3	CASIRDRPFSTDTQYF	TGTGCCAGCATACGGGACAGACCTTTTAGCACAGATACGCAGTATTTT
TRBV5-1	TRBD1	-	TRBJ2-7	CASARRQGADEQYF	TGCGCCAGCGCGAGGAGGCAGGGGGCCGACGAGCAGTACTTC
TRBV4-1	-	few	TRBJ1-2	CASSQETGGLDGYTF	TGCGCCAGCAGCCAAGAAACAGGCGGTTTAGATGGCTACACCTTC
TRBV5-6	TRBD1	-	TRBJ1-6	CASRGTGGSPLHF	TGTGCCAGCAGGGGGACAGGGGGCTCACCCCTCCACTTT
TRBV4-1	-	few	TRBJ2-6	CASSPNPGTHSGANVLTF	TGCGCCAGCAGCCCAAACCCCGGGACTCACTCTGGGGCCAACGTCCTGACTTTC